This TCR beta chain is from a study of T cell clonality in common variable immunodeficiency. Points from the study as a whole: Fewer deletions and N-nucleotide insertions were reportedly seen in common variable immunodeficiency TCR beta sequences.

V lost 0 bases and J 6 bases, leaving 12 bases between the germline ends. This CDR3 is 14 amino acids long. Germline CDR1 reads GTSNPN; CDR2 reads SVGIG (reference sequence). Method: immunoSEQ multiplex PCR; TCRdb's copy keeps in-frame clones and lacks some. The sample gives roughly 48,000 clones, none seen only once, and the top ten clones hold more than 3%. This clone has at least ten counts. Antigen unknown. The sequenced fragment ends 3 residues before the CDR3 boundary, so the rest is inferred from the germline J gene. V usage is TRBV30 and J usage is TRBJ1-5; D is possibly TRBD1 (6 bases). The TCR was taken from a person aged 18 to 75 in good health. Input material: peripheral blood mononuclear cells. This CDR3 is CAWSVGGGAQPQHF. CDR3 DNA (partial): TGTGCCTGGAGTGTAGGGGGGGGAGCTCAGCCC.